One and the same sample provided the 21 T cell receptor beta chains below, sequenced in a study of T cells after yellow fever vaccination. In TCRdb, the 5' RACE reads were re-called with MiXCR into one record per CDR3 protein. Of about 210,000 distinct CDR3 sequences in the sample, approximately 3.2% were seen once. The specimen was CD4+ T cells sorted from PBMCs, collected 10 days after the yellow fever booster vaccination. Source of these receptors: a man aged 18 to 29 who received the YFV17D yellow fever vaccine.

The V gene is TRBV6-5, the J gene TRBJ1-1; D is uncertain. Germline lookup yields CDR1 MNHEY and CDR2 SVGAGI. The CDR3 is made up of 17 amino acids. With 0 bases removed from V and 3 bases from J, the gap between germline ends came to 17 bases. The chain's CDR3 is CASSYSIAWAGYTEAFF. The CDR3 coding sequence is TGTGCCAGCAGTTACTCGATAGCGTGGGCAGGTTACACTGAAGCTTTCTTT.

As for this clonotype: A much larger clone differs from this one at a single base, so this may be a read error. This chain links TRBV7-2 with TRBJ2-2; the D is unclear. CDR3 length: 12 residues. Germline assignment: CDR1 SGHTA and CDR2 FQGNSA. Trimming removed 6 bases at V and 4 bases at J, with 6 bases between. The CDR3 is CASSYSTGELFF. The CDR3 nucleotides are TGTGCCAGCAGTTACTCCACCGGGGAGCTGTTTTTT. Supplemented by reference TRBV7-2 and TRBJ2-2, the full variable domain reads GAGVSQSPSNKVTEKGKDVELRCDPISGHTALYWYRQSLGQGLEFLIYFQGNSAPDKSGLPSDRFSAERTGGSVSTLTIQRTQQEDSAVYLCASSYSTGELFFGEGSRLTVL.

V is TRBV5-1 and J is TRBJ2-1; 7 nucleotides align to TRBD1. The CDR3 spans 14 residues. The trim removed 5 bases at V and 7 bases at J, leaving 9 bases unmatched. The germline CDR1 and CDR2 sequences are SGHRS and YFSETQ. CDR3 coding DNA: TGCGCCAGCAGAAGACAGGGATTTTTGAATGAGCAGTTCTTC. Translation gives CASRRQGFLNEQFF.

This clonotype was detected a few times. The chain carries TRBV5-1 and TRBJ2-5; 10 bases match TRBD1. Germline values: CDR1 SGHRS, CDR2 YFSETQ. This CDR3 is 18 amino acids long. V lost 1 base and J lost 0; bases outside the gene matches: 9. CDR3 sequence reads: CASSLPGTGQGYQETQYF. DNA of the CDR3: TGCGCCAGCAGCTTGCCGGGGACGGGACAGGGGTACCAAGAGACCCAGTACTTC. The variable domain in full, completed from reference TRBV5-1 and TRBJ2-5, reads KAGVTQTPRYLIKTRGQQVTLSCSPISGHRSVSWYQQTPGQGLQFLFEYFSETQRNKGNFPGRFSGRQFSNSRSEMNVSTLELGDSALYLCASSLPGTGQGYQETQYFGPGTRLLVL.

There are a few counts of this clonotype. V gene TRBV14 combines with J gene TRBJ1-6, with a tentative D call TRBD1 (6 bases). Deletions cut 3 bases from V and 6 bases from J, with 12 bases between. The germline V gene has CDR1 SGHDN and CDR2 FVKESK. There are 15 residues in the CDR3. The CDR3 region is CASSQGQGINSPLHF. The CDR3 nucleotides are TGTGCCAGCAGCCAGGGCCAGGGGATTAATTCACCCCTCCACTTT.

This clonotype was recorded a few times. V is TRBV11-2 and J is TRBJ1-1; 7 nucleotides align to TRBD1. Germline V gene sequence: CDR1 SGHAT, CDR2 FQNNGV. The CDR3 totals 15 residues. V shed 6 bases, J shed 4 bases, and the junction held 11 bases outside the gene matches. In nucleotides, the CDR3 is TGTGCCAGCAGAACGTCCGGGACAGCTGGCACTGAAGCTTTCTTT. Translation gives CASRTSGTAGTEAFF. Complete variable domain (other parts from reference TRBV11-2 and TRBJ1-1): EAGVAQSPRYKIIEKRQSVAFWCNPISGHATLYWYQQILGQGPKLLIQFQNNGVVDDSQLPKDRFSAERLKGVDSTLKIQPAKLEDSAVYLCASRTSGTAGTEAFFGQGTRLTVV.

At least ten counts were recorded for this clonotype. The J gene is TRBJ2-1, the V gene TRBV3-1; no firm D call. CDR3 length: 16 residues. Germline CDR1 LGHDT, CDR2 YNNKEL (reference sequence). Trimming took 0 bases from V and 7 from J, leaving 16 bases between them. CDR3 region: CASSQELARSLNEQFF. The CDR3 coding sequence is TGTGCCAGCAGCCAAGAGTTGGCTAGGTCTTTAAATGAGCAGTTCTTC.

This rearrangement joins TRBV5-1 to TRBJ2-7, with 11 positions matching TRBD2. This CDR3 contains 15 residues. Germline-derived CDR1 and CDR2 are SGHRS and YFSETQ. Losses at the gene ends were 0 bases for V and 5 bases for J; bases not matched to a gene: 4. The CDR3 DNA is TGCGCCAGCAGCTTGGGACTAGCGGGGATCGACGAGCAGTACTTC. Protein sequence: CASSLGLAGIDEQYF.

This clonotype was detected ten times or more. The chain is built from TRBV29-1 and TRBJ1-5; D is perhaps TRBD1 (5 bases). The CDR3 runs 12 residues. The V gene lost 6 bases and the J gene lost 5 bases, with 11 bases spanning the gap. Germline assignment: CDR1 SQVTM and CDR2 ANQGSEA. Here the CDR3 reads CSVRDPDQPQHF. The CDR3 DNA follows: TGCAGCGTCCGGGACCCTGATCAGCCCCAGCATTTT.

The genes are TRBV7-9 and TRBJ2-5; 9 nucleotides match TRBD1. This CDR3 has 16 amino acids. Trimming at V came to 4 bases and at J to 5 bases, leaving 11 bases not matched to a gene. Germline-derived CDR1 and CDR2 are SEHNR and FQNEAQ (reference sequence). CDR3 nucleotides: TGTGCCAGCAGCTCGGTGACAGGGGGAGAGCACGAGACCCAGTACTTC. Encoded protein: CASSSVTGGEHETQYF.

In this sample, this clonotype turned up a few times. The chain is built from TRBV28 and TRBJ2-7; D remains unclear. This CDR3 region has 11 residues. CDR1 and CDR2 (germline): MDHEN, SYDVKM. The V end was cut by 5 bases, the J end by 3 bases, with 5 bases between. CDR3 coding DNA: TGTGCCAGCAGTAAATACTACGAGCAGTACGTC. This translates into CASSKYYEQYV.

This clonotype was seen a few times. The CDR3 sequence: CASSATGLDTGGYTF. The CDR3 bases are TGTGCCAGCAGTGCGACAGGACTAGATACGGGTGGCTACACCTTC. The rearrangement joins TRBV6-5 to TRBJ1-2, with D perhaps TRBD1 (6 bases). CDR1 and CDR2 from the germline V gene are MNHEY and SVGAGI. The CDR3 runs 15 residues. V lost 5 bases and J 7 bases, leaving 20 bases between the germline ends.

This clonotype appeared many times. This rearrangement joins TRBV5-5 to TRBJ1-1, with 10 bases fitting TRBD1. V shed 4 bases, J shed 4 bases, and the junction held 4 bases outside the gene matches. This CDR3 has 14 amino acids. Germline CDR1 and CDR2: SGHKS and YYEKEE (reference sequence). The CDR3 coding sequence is TGTGCCAGCAGCCGAGGACAGGGGGGCACTGAAGCTTTCTTT. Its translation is CASSRGQGGTEAFF.

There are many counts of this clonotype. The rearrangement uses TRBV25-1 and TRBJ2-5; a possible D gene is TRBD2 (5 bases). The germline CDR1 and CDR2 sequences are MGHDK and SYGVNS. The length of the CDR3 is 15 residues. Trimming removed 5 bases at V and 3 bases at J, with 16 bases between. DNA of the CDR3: TGTGCCAGCAGTCCCCCCCGGGGATGGAAAGAGACCCAGTACTTC. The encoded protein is CASSPPRGWKETQYF.

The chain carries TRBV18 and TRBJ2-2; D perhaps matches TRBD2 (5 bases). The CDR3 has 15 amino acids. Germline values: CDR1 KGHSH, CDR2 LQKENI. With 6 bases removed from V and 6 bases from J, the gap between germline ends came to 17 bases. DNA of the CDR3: TGTGCCAGCTCCCGACAAAGTTTGGGAGCCGGGGAGCTGTTTTTT. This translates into CASSRQSLGAGELFF. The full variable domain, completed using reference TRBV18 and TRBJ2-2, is NAGVMQNPRHLVRRRGQEARLRCSPMKGHSHVYWYRQLPEEGLKFMVYLQKENIIDESGMPKERFSAEFPKEGPSILRIQQVVRGDSAAYFCASSRQSLGAGELFFGEGSRLTVL.

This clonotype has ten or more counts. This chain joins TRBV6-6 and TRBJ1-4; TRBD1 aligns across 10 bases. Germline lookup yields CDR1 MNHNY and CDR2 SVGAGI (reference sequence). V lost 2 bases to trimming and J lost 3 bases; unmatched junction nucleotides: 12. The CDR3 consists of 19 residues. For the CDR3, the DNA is TGTGCCAGCAGTTACACTCGGGGACAGGGGATCATAGCTAATGAAAAACTGTTTTTT. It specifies CASSYTRGQGIIANEKLFF.

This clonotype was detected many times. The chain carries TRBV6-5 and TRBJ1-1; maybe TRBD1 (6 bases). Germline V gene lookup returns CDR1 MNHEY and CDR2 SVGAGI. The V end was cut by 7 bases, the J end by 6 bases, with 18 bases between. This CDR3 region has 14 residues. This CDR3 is CASTPGGRISEAFF. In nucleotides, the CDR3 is TGTGCCAGCACCCCCGGGGGGCGCATATCTGAAGCTTTCTTT.

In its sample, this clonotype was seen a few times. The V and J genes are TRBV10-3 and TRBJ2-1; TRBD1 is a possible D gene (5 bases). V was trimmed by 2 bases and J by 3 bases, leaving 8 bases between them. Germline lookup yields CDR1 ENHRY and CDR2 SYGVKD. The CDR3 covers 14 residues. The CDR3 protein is CAISEDQGYNEQFF. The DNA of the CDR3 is TGTGCCATCAGTGAGGACCAGGGCTACAATGAGCAGTTCTTC.

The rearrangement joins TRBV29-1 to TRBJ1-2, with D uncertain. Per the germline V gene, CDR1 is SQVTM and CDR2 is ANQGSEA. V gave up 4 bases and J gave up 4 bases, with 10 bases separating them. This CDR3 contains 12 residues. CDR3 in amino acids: CSVAPGGYGYTF. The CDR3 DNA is TGCAGCGTTGCCCCGGGCGGCTATGGCTACACCTTC. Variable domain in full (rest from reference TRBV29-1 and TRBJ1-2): SAVISQKPSRDICQRGTSLTIQCQVDSQVTMMFWYRQQPGQSLTLIATANQGSEATYESGFVIDKFPISRPNLTFSTLTVSNMSPEDSSIYLCSVAPGGYGYTFGSGTRLTVV.

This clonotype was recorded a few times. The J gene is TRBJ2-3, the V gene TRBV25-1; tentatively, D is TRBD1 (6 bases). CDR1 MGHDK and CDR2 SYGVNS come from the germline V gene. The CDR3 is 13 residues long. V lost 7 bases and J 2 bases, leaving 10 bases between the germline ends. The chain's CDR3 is CASKGGLTDTQYF. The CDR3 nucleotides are TGTGCCAGCAAAGGGGGTCTCACAGATACGCAGTATTTT.

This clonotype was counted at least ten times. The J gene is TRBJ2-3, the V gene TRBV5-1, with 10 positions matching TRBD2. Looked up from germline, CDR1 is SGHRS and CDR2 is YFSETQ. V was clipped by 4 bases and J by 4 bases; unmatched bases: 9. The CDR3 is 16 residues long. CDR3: CASSPQLAGISDTQYF. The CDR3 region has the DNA TGCGCCAGCAGCCCTCAACTAGCGGGGATCTCAGATACGCAGTATTTT.